This T cell receptor (beta chain) was captured in a study of T cells in Graves' hyperthyroidism and ophthalmopathy. Study-wide results and caveats: The model foresaw ophthalmopathy a median about 6.5 months prior to onset.

Amplification of TCR beta CDR3 regions used RNA as the template. The study used the HTBI primer set for a first-round RT-PCR of the TCR CDR3. TCRdb passed the multiplex PCR reads through MiXCR, listing each CDR3 protein once. This sample has about 300,000 distinct CDR3 sequences, with approximately 16% found just once. V was cut by 6 bases and J by 2 bases, with 10 bases left in between. Germline CDR1 and CDR2: MNHEY and SMNVEV (reference sequence). This CDR3 is 13 amino acids long. Concerning this clonotype: Its antigen remains unidentified.

This TCR was recovered from a man aged 25-45 years with Graves' hyperthyroidism. Sequences were obtained from blood. The chain has TRBV27 and TRBJ1-2, with unresolved D. The CDR3 region is CASRKGPNYGYTF. CDR3 DNA: TGTGCCAGCAGGAAGGGCCCCAACTATGGCTACACCTTC.